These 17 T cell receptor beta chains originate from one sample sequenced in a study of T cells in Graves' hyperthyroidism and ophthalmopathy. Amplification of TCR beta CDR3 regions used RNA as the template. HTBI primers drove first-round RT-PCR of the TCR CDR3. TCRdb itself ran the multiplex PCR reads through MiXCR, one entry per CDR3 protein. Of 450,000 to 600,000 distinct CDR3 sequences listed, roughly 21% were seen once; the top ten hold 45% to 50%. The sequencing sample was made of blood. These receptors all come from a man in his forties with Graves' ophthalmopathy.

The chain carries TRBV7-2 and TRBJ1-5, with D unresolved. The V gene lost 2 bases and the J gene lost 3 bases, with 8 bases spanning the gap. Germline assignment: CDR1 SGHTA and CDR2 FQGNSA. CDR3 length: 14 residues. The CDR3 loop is CASSLRSANQPQHF. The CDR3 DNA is TGTGCCAGCAGCTTACGGTCCGCCAATCAGCCCCAGCATTTT. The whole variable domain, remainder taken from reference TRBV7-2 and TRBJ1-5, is GAGVSQSPSNKVTEKGKDVELRCDPISGHTALYWYRQSLGQGLEFLIYFQGNSAPDKSGLPSDRFSAERTGGSVSTLTIQRTQQEDSAVYLCASSLRSANQPQHFGDGTRLSIL.

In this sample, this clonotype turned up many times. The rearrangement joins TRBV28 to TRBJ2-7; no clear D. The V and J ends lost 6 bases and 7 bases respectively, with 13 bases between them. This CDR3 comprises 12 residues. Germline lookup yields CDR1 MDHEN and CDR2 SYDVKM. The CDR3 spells CASSPLVKEQYF. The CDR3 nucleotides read TGTGCCAGCAGCCCCCTAGTAAAGGAGCAGTACTTC.

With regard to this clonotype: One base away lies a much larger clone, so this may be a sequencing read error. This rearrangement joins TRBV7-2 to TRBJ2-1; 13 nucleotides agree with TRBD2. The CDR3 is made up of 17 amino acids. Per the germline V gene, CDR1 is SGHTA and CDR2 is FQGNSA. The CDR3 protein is CASGLRGLAGLYNEQFF. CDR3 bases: TGTGCCAGCGGCTTACGGGGACTAGCGGGGCTCTACAATGAGCAGTTCTTC.

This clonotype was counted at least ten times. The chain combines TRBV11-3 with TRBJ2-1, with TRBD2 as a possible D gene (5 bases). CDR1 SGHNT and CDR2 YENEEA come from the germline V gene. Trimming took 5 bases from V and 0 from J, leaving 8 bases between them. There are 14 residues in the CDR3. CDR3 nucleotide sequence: TGTGCCAGCAGCCGCCGGGACTCCTACAATGAGCAGTTCTTC. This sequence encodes CASSRRDSYNEQFF.

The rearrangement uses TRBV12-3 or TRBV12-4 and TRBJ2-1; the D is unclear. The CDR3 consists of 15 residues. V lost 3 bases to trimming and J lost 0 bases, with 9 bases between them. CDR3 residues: CASSFSRDSYNEQFF. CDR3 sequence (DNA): TGTGCCAGCAGTTTTTCCCGTGACTCCTACAATGAGCAGTTCTTC.

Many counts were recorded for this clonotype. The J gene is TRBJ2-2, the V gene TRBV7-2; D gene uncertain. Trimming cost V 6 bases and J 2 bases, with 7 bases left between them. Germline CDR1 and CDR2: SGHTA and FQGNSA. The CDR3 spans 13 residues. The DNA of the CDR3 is TGTGCCAGCAGACGTACAAACACCGGGGAGCTGTTTTTT. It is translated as CASRRTNTGELFF.

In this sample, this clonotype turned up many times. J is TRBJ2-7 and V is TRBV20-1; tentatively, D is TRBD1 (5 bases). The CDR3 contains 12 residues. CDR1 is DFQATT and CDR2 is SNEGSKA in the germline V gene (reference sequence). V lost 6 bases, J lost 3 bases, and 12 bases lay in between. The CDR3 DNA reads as TGCAGTGCGCCTGACAGTTACTACGAGCAGTACTTC. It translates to CSAPDSYYEQYF.

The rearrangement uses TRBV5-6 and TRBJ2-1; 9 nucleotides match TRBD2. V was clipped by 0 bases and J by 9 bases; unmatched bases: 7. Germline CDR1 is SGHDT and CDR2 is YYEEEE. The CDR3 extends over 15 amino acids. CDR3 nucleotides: TGTGCCAGCAGCTTGGGACTAGCGGTTTTCTCTGAGCAGTTCTTC. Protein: CASSLGLAVFSEQFF.

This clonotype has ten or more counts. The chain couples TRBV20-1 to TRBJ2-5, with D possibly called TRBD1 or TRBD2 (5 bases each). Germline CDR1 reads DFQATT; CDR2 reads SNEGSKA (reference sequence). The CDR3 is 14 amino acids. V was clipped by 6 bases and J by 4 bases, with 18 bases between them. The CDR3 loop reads CSARGVDGRETQYF. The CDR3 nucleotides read TGCAGTGCCCGAGGGGTCGACGGTCGAGAGACCCAGTACTTC.

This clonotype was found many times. This CDR3 reads CASSFRTGRVEKLFF. In DNA form, the CDR3 reads TGCGCCAGCAGCTTCCGGACGGGGAGGGTTGAAAAACTGTTTTTT. This sequence joins TRBV5-1 and TRBJ1-4; D gene uncertain. CDR3 size: 15 residues. The germline gives CDR1 SGHRS, CDR2 YFSETQ. The V and J ends lost 2 bases and 7 bases respectively, with 15 bases between them.

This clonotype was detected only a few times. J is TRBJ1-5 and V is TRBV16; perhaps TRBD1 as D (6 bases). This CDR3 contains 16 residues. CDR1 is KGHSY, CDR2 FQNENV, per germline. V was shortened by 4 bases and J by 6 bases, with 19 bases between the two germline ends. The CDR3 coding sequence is TGTGCCAGCAGCCGCCTACAGGGCGGTGGGGGTCAGCCCCAGCATTTT. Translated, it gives CASSRLQGGGGQPQHF.

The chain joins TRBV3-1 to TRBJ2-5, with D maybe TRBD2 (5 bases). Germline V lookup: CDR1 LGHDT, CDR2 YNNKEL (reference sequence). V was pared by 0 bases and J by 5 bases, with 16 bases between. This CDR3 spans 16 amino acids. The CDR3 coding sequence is TGTGCCAGCAGCCAAGAAGGTCGCCTAGCTGGCGAGACCCAGTACTTC. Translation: CASSQEGRLAGETQYF.

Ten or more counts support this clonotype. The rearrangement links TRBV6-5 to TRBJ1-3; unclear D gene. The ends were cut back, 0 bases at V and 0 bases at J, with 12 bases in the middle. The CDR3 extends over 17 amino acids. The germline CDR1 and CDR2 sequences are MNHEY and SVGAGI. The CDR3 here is CASSYSFSVNSGNTIYF. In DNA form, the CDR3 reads TGTGCCAGCAGTTACTCGTTCAGTGTGAACTCTGGAAACACCATATATTTT.

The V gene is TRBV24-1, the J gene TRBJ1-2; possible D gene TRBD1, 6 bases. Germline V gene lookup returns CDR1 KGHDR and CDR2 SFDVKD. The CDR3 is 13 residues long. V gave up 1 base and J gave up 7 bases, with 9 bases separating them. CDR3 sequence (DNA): TGTGCCACCAGTGATTTTGCAGGGGTTGGCTACACCTTC. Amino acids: CATSDFAGVGYTF.

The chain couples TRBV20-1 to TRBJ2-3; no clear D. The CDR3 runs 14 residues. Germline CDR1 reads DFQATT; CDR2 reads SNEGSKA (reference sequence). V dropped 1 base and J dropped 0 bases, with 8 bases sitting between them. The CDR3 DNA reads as TGCAGTGCTAGAGTTTGGGCTAGCACAGATACGCAGTATTTT. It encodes CSARVWASTDTQYF.

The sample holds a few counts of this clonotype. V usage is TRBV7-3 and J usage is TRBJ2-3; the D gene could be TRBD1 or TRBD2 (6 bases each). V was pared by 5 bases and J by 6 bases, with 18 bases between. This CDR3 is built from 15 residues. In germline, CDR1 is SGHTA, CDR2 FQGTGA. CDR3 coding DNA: TGTGCCAGCAGCAAGGGGGACTCATCTTGGGATACGCAGTATTTT. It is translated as CASSKGDSSWDTQYF.

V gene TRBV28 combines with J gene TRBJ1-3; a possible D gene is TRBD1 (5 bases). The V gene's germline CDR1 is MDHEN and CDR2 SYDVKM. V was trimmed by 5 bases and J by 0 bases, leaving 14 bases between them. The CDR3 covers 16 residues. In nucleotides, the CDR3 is TGTGCCAGCAGTCCCCATGGGGGTAGCTCTGGAAACACCATATATTTT. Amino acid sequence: CASSPHGGSSGNTIYF.